Sequencing of this T cell receptor beta chain was carried out in a study of monozygotic twins with inflammatory bowel disease. Whole-study results and caveats: Especially with disease activity, IBD patients shared fewer clonotypes with others than healthy twins did. Varying immunosuppressive regimens may have increased patient repertoire variability.

The CDR3 contains 12 residues. Germline CDR1 reads DFQATT; CDR2 reads SNEGSKA (reference sequence). For this clonotype: The antigen remains unidentified.

Via template switching, UMIs carrying a 6-nucleotide sample barcode were introduced. TCRdb reprocessed the 5' RACE reads and reports one entry per CDR3 protein, with no DNA. In all, the sample yields some 450,000 distinct CDR3 sequences. The chain links TRBV20-1 to TRBJ2-1; TCRdb returns TRBD2, unconfirmable since there is no DNA. The receptor was isolated from a human donor with ulcerative colitis or Crohn's disease, or a healthy co-twin of an affected twin (not recorded which). Sequencing was carried out using blood. The CDR3 sequence: CSASGGSNEQFF.